This TCR beta chain was found in a study of T-cell memory formation after mild COVID-19. Constant-segment primers served in 5'RACE that generated TCR alpha and TCR beta cDNA libraries bearing sample barcodes and UMIs. TCRdb itself ran the 5' RACE reads through MiXCR, one entry per CDR3 protein. This sample carries about 180,000 distinct CDR3 sequences, approximately 17% of them seen once, and the ten largest clones take roughly 4.3%. This clonotype was observed a few times. Its antigen is currently unknown. Study outcomes and limitations: The pre-infection memory compartment contained some responding clones, suggesting cross-reactive memory joined. Of the contracting clones, CD4+ ones lay mainly in CM and EM, and CD8+ ones in EMRA.

The CDR3 length is 14 residues. Germline CDR1 and CDR2: KGHSH and LQKENI. Trimming stripped 0 bases from V and 1 base from J, with 6 bases between. The clonotype comes from a man younger than 35 who had mild COVID-19 (a few samples of this study predate the infection). Cell type and time point are not known. What was sequenced was PBMCs or a T cell subset sorted from them (not recorded which). This chain connects TRBV18 to TRBJ2-5; no firm D call. Here the CDR3 reads CASSPPSSQETQYF. The CDR3 nucleotides read TGTGCCAGCTCACCACCGTCCAGCCAAGAGACCCAGTACTTC. Combining the CDR3 with reference TRBV18 and TRBJ2-5 gives the whole variable domain NAGVMQNPRHLVRRRGQEARLRCSPMKGHSHVYWYRQLPEEGLKFMVYLQKENIIDESGMPKERFSAEFPKEGPSILRIQQVVRGDSAAYFCASSPPSSQETQYFGPGTRLLVL.